This T cell receptor (beta chain) derives from a study of blood T cell repertoires in COVID-19. The CDR3 spans 14 residues. The germline V gene has CDR1 MNHNY and CDR2 SVGAGI (reference sequence). Unmatched junction bases numbered 2, after V lost 2 bases and J lost 4 bases. Regarding this clone: This same CDR3 is encoded by further DNA sequences in the sample.

Original processing notes: Reference gene primer amplification in the assay estimated nucleated cell counts. The table came from immunoSEQ multiplex PCR; TCRdb's copy has only in-frame clones and leaves some out. The D gene and trimming were derived from the DNA, and the V and J assignments and clone size from that table. The sample lists 160,000 or so clones, approximately 84% seen once, with approximately 15% in the top ten. The chain recombines TRBV6-6 with TRBJ1-5; 7 bases are a match to TRBD1. Sequencing used peripheral blood. The TCR originated in a woman of 80 years or more with acute or convalescent COVID-19. The CDR3 sequence: CASSYGTENQPQHF. Written as DNA, the CDR3 is TGTGCCAGCAGTTACGGGACAGAGAATCAGCCCCAGCATTTT.